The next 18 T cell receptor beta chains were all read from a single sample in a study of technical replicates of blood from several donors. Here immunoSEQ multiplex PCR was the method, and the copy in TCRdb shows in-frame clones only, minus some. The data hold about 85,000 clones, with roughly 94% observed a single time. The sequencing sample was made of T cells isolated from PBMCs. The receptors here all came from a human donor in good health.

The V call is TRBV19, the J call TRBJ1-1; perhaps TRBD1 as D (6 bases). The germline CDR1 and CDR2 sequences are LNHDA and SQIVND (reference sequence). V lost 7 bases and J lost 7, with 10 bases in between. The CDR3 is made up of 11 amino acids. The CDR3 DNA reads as TGTGCCAGTAATTTCAGGGGTGAAGCTTTCTTT. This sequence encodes CASNFRGEAFF.

The CDR3 protein is CASSLEFVTGDEQFF. The CDR3 DNA sequence: TGCGCCAGCAGCTTGGAGTTTGTTACCGGGGATGAGCAGTTCTTC. V and J are TRBV5-1 and TRBJ2-1, with a weak D call TRBD2 (5 bases). V shed 0 bases and J shed 8 bases, with 15 bases lying between them. Germline V lookup: CDR1 SGHRS, CDR2 YFSETQ. The CDR3 length is 15 residues.

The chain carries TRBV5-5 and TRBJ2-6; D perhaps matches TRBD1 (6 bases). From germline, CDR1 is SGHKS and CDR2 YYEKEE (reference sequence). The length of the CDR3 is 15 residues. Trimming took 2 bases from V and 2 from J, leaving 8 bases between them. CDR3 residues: CASSFRGPGANVLTF. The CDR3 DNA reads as TGTGCCAGCAGCTTCAGGGGCCCTGGGGCCAACGTCCTGACTTTC.

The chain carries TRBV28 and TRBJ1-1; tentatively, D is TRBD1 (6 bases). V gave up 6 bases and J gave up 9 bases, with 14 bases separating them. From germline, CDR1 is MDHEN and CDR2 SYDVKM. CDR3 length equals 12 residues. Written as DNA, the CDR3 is TGTGCCAGCAGCTTGAGACAGGTTCAAGCTTTCTTT. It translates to CASSLRQVQAFF.

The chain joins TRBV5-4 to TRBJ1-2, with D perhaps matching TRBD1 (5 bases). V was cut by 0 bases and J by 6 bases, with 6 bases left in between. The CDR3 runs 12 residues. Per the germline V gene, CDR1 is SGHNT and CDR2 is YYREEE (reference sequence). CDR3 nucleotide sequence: TGTGCCAGCAGCTTGGACAGGAATGGCTACACCTTC. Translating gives CASSLDRNGYTF. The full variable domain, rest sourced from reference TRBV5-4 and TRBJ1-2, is ETGVTQSPTHLIKTRGQQVTLRCSSQSGHNTVSWYQQALGQGPQFIFQYYREEENGRGNFPPRFSGLQFPNYSSELNVNALELDDSALYLCASSLDRNGYTFGSGTRLTVV.

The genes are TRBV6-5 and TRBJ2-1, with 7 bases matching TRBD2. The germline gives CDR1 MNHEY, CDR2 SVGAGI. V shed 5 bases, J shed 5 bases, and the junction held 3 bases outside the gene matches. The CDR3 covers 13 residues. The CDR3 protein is CASSNGLDNEQFF. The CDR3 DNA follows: TGTGCCAGCAGTAACGGACTAGACAATGAGCAGTTCTTC.

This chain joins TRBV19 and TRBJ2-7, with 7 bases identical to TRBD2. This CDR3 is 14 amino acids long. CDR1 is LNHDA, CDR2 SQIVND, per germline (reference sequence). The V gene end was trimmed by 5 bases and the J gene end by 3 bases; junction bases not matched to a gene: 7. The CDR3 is CASSQRWGGYEQYF. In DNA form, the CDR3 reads TGTGCCAGTAGTCAAAGGTGGGGGGGCTACGAGCAGTACTTC.

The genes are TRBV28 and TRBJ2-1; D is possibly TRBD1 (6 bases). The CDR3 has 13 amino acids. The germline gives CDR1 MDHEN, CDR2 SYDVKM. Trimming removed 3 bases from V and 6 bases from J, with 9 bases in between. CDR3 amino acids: CASSFGTSNEQFF. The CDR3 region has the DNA TGTGCCAGCAGTTTCGGGACATCCAATGAGCAGTTCTTC. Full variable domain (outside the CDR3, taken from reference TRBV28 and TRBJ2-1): DVKVTQSSRYLVKRTGEKVFLECVQDMDHENMFWYRQDPGLGLRLIYFSYDVKMKEKGDIPEGYSVSREKKERFSLILESASTNQTSMYLCASSFGTSNEQFFGPGTRLTVL.

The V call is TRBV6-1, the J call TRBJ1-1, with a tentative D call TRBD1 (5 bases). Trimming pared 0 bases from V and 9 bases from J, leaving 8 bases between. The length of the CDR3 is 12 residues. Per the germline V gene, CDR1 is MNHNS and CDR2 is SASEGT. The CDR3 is CASSEAGPKAFF. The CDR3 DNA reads TGTGCCAGCAGTGAAGCGGGGCCGAAAGCTTTCTTT.

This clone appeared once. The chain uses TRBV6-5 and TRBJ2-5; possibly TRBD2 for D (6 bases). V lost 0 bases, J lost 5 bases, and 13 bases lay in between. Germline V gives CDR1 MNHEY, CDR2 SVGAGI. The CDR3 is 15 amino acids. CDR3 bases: TGTGCCAGCAGTTACTCGGGGGGTCGTAGGGAGACCCAGTACTTC. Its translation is CASSYSGGRRETQYF.

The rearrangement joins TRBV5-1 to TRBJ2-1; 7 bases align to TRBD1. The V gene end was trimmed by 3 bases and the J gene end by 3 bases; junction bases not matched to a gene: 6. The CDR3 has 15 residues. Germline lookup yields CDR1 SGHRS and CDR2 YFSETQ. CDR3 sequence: CASSYGQDLYNEQFF. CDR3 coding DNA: TGCGCCAGCAGCTACGGACAGGATCTCTACAATGAGCAGTTCTTC.

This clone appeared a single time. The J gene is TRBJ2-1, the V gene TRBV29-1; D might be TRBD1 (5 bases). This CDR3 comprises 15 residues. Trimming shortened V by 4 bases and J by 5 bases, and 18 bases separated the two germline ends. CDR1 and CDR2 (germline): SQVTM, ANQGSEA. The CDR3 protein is CSVGQYVVANNEQFF. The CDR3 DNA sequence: TGCAGCGTTGGACAGTACGTAGTTGCTAACAATGAGCAGTTCTTC.

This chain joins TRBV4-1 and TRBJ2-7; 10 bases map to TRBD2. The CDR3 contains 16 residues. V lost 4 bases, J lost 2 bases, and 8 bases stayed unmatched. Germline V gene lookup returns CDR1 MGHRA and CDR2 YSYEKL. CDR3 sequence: CASSLSGLAGAYEQYF. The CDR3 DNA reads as TGCGCCAGCAGCCTTAGTGGGCTAGCGGGAGCCTACGAGCAGTACTTC.

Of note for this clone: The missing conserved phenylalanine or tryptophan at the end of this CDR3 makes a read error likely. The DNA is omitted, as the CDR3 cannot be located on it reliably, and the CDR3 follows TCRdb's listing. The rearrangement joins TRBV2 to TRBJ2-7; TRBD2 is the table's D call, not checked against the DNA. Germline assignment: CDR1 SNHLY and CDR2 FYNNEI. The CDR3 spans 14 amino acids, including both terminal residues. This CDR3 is CASSENSSNSGRWN.

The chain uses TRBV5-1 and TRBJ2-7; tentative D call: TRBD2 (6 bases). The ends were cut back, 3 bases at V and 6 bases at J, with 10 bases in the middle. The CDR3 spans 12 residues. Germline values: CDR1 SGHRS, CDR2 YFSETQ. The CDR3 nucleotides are TGCGCCAGCAGCTCGCCCGGGGGCGAGCAGTACTTC. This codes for CASSSPGGEQYF. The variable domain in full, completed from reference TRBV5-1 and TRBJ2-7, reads KAGVTQTPRYLIKTRGQQVTLSCSPISGHRSVSWYQQTPGQGLQFLFEYFSETQRNKGNFPGRFSGRQFSNSRSEMNVSTLELGDSALYLCASSSPGGEQYFGPGTRLTVT.

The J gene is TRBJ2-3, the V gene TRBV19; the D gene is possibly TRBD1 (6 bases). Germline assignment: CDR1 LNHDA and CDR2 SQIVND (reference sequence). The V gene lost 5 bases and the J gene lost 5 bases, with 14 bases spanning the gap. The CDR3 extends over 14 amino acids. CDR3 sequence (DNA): TGTGCCAGTAGTGGGGGCCCCAGGAGAGATACGCAGTATTTT. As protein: CASSGGPRRDTQYF. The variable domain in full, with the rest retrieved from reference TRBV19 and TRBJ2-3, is DGGITQSPKYLFRKEGQNVTLSCEQNLNHDAMYWYRQDPGQGLRLIYYSQIVNDFQKGDIAEGYSVSREKKESFPLTVTSAQKNPTAFYLCASSGGPRRDTQYFGPGTRLTVL.

The CDR3 reads CASSPGRQGSLETQYF. The CDR3 DNA sequence: TGTGCCAGCAGCCCCGGTCGGCAGGGCTCTTTGGAGACCCAGTACTTC. The rearrangement links TRBV2 to TRBJ2-5, with D perhaps TRBD1 (5 bases). In germline, CDR1 is SNHLY, CDR2 FYNNEI. V was trimmed by 6 bases and J by 5 bases, leaving 22 bases between them. The CDR3 sequence is 16 residues long.

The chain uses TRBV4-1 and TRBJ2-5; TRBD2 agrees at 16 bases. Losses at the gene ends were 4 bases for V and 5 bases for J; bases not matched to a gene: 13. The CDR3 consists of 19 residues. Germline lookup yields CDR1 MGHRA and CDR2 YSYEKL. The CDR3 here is CASSLTGLAGGPGWETQYF. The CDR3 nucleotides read TGCGCCAGCAGCCTGACGGGACTAGCGGGAGGGCCGGGTTGGGAGACCCAGTACTTC.